A selection of T cell receptor beta chains follows, all from one sample in a study of T cell responses to AZD1222 COVID-19 vaccine. Some clones are missing from TCRdb's copy, which holds only in-frame ones; the method was immunoSEQ multiplex PCR. The data contain about 140,000 clones, 80% to 95% of them seen just once; the ten biggest clones take up roughly 2.2%. This specimen was peripheral blood, taken on day 0 of AZD1222 vaccination. All receptors derive from an adult in good health. Both conserved end residues are part of each CDR3. The D gene is left open where the match is weak. Clone size is not always given. Where it is, it says once, few, many or a class for expanded clones.

d_call cdr3_length j_call clone_size v_call cdr3_aa cdr3_nt
. 13 TRBJ1-4 . TRBV2 CASNRRGGEKLFF TGTGCCAGCAACAGGCGAGGGGGGGAAAAACTGTTTTTT
TRBD1 14 TRBJ1-3 . TRBV10-3 CAISTTGSGNTIYF TGTGCCATCAGCACGACAGGGTCCGGAAACACCATATATTTT
. 14 TRBJ2-5 . TRBV3-1/TRBV3-2 CASSPSSGLGTQYF TGTGCCAGCAGCCCGTCTTCGGGACTTGGGACCCAGTACTTC
TRBD1 14 TRBJ1-1 . TRBV18 CASSPGQVNTEAFF TGTGCCAGCTCACCAGGACAGGTGAACACTGAAGCTTTCTTT
. 15 TRBJ2-1 . TRBV7-9 CASSLDRGSYNEQFF TGTGCCAGCAGCTTAGACAGAGGATCCTACAATGAGCAGTTCTTC
TRBD2 14 TRBJ2-3 . TRBV19 CASRTSGSSDTQYF TGTGCCAGTAGAACCAGCGGGAGTTCAGATACGCAGTATTTT
. 14 TRBJ1-5 . TRBV5-1 CASRPPGETQPQHF TGCGCCAGCAGACCTCCAGGGGAGACTCAGCCCCAGCATTTT
TRBD1 15 TRBJ1-1 . TRBV7-8 CASSLGDRGNTEAFF TGTGCCAGCAGCTTAGGGGACAGGGGTAACACTGAAGCTTTCTTT
TRBD2 14 TRBJ2-5 . TRBV7-9 CASSRLAGEETQYF TGTGCCAGCAGCCGACTAGCGGGAGAGGAGACCCAGTACTTC
TRBD1 14 TRBJ2-7 . TRBV19 CATASRQGAYEQYF TGTGCCACCGCTTCCCGACAGGGGGCCTACGAGCAGTACTTC
. 14 TRBJ1-2 . TRBV6-5 CASTEGQSNYGYTF TGTGCCAGCACCGAGGGGCAGTCTAACTATGGCTACACCTTC
. 14 TRBJ2-2 . TRBV28 CASSPNTNTGELFF TGTGCCAGCAGTCCTAACACGAACACCGGGGAGCTGTTTTTT
. 14 TRBJ2-3 . TRBV6-5 CASTEQAETDTQYF TGTGCCAGCACCGAACAGGCCGAAACAGATACGCAGTATTTT
. 13 TRBJ1-6 . TRBV30 CAWSVQVNSPLHF TGTGCCTGGAGTGTACAGGTTAATTCACCCCTCCACTTT
. 15 TRBJ1-2 . TRBV3-1/TRBV3-2 CASSPSGTHHYGYTF TGTGCCAGCAGCCCCTCCGGGACACATCACTATGGCTACACCTTC
. 14 TRBJ2-1 . TRBV14 CASSQAIGGNEQFF TGTGCCAGCAGCCAAGCAATCGGAGGGAATGAGCAGTTCTTC
TRBD2 17 TRBJ2-1 . TRBV7-3 CASSLRLAGGSYNEQFF TGTGCCAGCAGCTTACGACTAGCGGGAGGATCCTACAATGAGCAGTTCTTC
. 15 TRBJ2-7 . TRBV28 CASSLSWTEVYEQYF TGTGCCAGCAGTTTATCGTGGACAGAAGTGTACGAGCAGTACTTC
. 11 TRBJ2-7 . TRBV20-1 CSASYGYEQYF TGCAGTGCTAGTTACGGTTACGAGCAGTACTTC
TRBD1 18 TRBJ1-2 . TRBV4-1 CASSQELGARTGGYGYTF TGCGCCAGCAGCCAAGAATTGGGAGCACGGACAGGGGGTTATGGCTACACCTTC
. 13 TRBJ2-1 . TRBV12-3/TRBV12-4 CASSVQRGGEQFF TGTGCCAGCAGTGTCCAAAGGGGGGGTGAGCAGTTCTTC
. 15 TRBJ1-1 . TRBV6-2/TRBV6-3 CASSSPSRGGPEAFF TGTGCCAGCAGCTCTCCAAGCCGGGGGGGGCCCGAAGCTTTCTTT
TRBD1 17 TRBJ1-4 . TRBV6-2/TRBV6-3 CASSSDRGIVTNEKLFF TGTGCCAGCAGTTCCGACAGGGGGATCGTAACTAATGAAAAACTGTTTTTT
TRBD2 13 TRBJ2-5 . TRBV28 CASSKPGLAILYF TGTGCCAGCAGTAAGCCGGGACTAGCGATACTTTACTTC
. 16 TRBJ1-1 . TRBV3-1/TRBV3-2 CASSQDSNMVITEAFF TGTGCCAGCAGCCAAGATAGTAACATGGTAATCACTGAAGCTTTCTTT
. 14 TRBJ1-4 . TRBV3-1/TRBV3-2 CASSRRGSNEKLFF TGTGCCAGCAGCCGACGGGGGTCTAATGAAAAACTGTTTTTT
TRBD1 16 TRBJ1-1 . TRBV7-8 CASSFRTGKANTEAFF TGTGCCAGCAGCTTCCGGACAGGGAAGGCGAACACTGAAGCTTTCTTT
TRBD2 13 TRBJ2-2 . TRBV27 CASGSGESRELFF TGTGCCAGTGGTAGCGGGGAAAGCCGGGAGCTGTTTTTT
. 12 TRBJ2-3 . TRBV29-1 CSAWDKKNTQYF TGCAGCGCGTGGGACAAAAAAAATACGCAGTATTTT
. 14 TRBJ1-6 . TRBV10-3 CAISLDKGYSPLHF TGTGCCATCAGCCTTGACAAAGGGTATTCACCCCTCCACTTT
. 15 TRBJ2-7 . TRBV6-5 CASSSTSKSSYEQYF TGTGCCAGCAGTTCCACTTCCAAGAGCTCCTACGAGCAGTACTTC
. 15 TRBJ1-5 . TRBV3-1/TRBV3-2 CASSPQAGDAQPQHF TGTGCCAGCAGCCCCCAGGCCGGGGATGCGCAGCCCCAGCATTTT
. 19 TRBJ2-7 . TRBV7-2 CASSHKNPLRDGLSYEQYF TGTGCCAGCAGTCATAAAAACCCCCTACGGGACGGTCTATCCTACGAGCAGTACTTC
. 13 TRBJ1-5 . TRBV5-1 CASSLSGSQPQHF TGCGCCAGCAGCTTGTCAGGGAGCCAGCCCCAGCATTTT
TRBD1 14 TRBJ1-2 . TRBV7-2 CASSLAGGGYGYTF TGTGCCAGCAGCTTAGCAGGGGGCGGATATGGCTACACCTTC
. 14 TRBJ2-7 once TRBV3-1/TRBV3-2 CASSQGWEAYEQYF TGTGCCAGCAGCCAAGGTTGGGAGGCCTACGAGCAGTACTTC
. 13 TRBJ2-1 . TRBV5-4 CASSLVTVNEQFF TGTGCCAGCAGCTTGGTCACTGTGAATGAGCAGTTCTTC
TRBD2 15 TRBJ2-1 . TRBV27 CASKPGLGPYNEQFF TGTGCCAGCAAGCCGGGACTAGGCCCCTACAATGAGCAGTTCTTC
. 15 TRBJ1-6 . TRBV18 CASSPVSSTSSPLHF TGTGCCAGCTCACCAGTATCCAGTACCAGTTCACCCCTCCACTTT
TRBD1 16 TRBJ1-2 . TRBV6-6 CASSWIMTGVEDGYTF TGTGCCAGCAGTTGGATAATGACAGGGGTCGAGGATGGCTACACCTTC
. 14 TRBJ2-3 . TRBV28 CASSSGDGGAAQYF TGTGCCAGCAGTTCCGGTGACGGGGGCGCAGCGCAGTATTTT
. 13 TRBJ1-2 . TRBV4-1 CASSQGRQDGYTF TGCGCCAGCAGCCAAGGTCGACAAGATGGCTACACCTTC
. 14 TRBJ2-3 . TRBV7-3 CASSLGPNTDTQYF TGTGCCAGCAGCTTAGGGCCCAACACAGATACGCAGTATTTT
TRBD2 16 TRBJ2-3 . TRBV6-5 CASSYRRGVRTDTQYF TGTGCCAGCAGTTACCGGCGGGGGGTACGCACAGATACGCAGTATTTT
. 13 TRBJ2-3 . TRBV11-3 CASSLVLGDTQYF TGTGCCAGCAGCTTAGTATTGGGAGATACGCAGTATTTT
. 14 TRBJ2-7 once TRBV27 CASSSSGGFHEQYF TGTGCCAGCAGTTCCTCCGGGGGATTCCACGAGCAGTACTTC
TRBD1 18 TRBJ2-3 once TRBV19 CASSTRSGTGGPTDTQYF TGTGCCAGTAGTACCAGATCCGGGACAGGGGGTCCCACAGATACGCAGTATTTT
TRBD2 15 TRBJ2-1 . TRBV4-1 CASSDLAGNYNEQFF TGCGCCAGCAGCGATCTAGCGGGAAATTACAATGAGCAGTTCTTC
TRBD2 14 TRBJ2-7 . TRBV30 CAWSPPGLPYEQYF TGTGCCTGGAGTCCCCCGGGACTACCCTACGAGCAGTACTTC
. 15 TRBJ1-4 . TRBV5-4 CASSSSGVTNEKLFF TGTGCCAGCAGCTCGTCAGGGGTAACTAATGAAAAACTGTTTTTT
. 15 TRBJ1-1 . TRBV3-1/TRBV3-2 CASSHPKPGYIKAFF TGTGCCAGCAGCCACCCCAAACCGGGCTATATAAAAGCTTTCTTT
TRBD2 16 TRBJ2-5 once TRBV5-4 CASSLLAGGNSKTQYF TGTGCCAGCAGCCTCTTAGCGGGGGGTAATTCGAAGACCCAGTACTTC
. 15 TRBJ1-1 . TRBV4-1 CASSQGGQENTEAFF TGCGCCAGCAGCCAAGGCGGGCAGGAGAACACTGAAGCTTTCTTT